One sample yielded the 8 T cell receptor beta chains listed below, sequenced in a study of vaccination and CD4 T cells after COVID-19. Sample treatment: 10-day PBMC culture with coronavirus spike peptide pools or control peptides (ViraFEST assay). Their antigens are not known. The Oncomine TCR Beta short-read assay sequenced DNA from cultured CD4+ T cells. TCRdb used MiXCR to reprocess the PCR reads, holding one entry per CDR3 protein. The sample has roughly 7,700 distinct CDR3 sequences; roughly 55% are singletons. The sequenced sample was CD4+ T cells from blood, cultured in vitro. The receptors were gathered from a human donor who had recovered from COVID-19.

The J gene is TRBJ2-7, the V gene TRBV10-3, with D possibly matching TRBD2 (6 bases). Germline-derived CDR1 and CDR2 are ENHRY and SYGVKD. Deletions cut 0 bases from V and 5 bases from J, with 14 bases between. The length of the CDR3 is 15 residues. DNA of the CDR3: TGTGCCATCAGTGAGTCCGGGGGAATAATCCACGAGCAGTACTTC. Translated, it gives CAISESGGIIHEQYF.

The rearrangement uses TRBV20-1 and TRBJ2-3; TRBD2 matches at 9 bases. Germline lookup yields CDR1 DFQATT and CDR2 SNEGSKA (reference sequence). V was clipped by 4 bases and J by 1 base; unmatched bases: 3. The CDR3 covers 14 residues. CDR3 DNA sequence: TGCAGTGCTACGATAGCGGGGGGCACAGATACGCAGTATTTT. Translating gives CSATIAGGTDTQYF.

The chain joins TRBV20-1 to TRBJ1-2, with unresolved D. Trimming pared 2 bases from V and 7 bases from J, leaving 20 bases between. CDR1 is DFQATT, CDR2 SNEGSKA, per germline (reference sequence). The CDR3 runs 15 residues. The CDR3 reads CSARPTQLSLSGYTF. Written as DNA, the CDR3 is TGCAGTGCTAGACCTACCCAGCTCTCCCTCTCTGGCTACACCTTC.

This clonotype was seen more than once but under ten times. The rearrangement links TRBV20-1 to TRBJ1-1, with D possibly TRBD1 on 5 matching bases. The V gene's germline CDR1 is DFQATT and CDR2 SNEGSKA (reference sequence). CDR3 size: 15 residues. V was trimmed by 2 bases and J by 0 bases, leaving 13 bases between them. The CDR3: CSARQTGTVNTEAFF. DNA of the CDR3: TGCAGTGCTAGACAGACCGGGACCGTGAACACTGAAGCTTTCTTT.

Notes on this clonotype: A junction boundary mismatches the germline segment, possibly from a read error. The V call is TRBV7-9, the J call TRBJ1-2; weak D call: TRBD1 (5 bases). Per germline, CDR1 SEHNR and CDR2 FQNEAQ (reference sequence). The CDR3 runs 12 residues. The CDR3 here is CASSLQGYGYTF. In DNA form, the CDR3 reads TGCGCCAGCAGCTTGCAGGGCTATGGCTACACCTTC.

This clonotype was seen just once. CDR3 amino acids: CASSRQQGGNSPLHF. The CDR3 DNA is TGTGCCAGTAGTCGGCAGCAGGGCGGGAATTCACCCCTCCACTTT. This chain joins TRBV19 and TRBJ1-6, with D tentatively TRBD1 (5 bases). Between the trimmed V and J ends, which lost 5 bases and 7 bases, there was a span of 15 bases. CDR3 length: 15 amino acids. The V gene's germline CDR1 is LNHDA and CDR2 SQIVND (reference sequence).

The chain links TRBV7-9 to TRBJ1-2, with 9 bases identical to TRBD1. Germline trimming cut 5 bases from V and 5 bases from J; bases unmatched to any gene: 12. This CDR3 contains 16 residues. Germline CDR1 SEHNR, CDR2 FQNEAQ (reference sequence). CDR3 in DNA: TGTGCCAGCAGCCTCGGATGGGACAGGGAAACATATGGCTACACCTTC. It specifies CASSLGWDRETYGYTF.

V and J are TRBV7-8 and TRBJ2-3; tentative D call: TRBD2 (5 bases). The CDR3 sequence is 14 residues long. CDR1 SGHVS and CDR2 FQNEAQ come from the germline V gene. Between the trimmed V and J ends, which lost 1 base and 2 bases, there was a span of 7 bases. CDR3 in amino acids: CASSLEEATDTQYF. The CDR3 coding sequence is TGTGCCAGCAGCTTAGAGGAGGCCACAGATACGCAGTATTTT. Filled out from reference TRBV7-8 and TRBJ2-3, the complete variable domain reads GAGVSQSPRYKVAKRGQDVALRCDPISGHVSLFWYQQALGQGPEFLTYFQNEAQLDKSGLPSDRFFAERPEGSVSTLKIQRTQQEDSAVYLCASSLEEATDTQYFGPGTRLTVL.